A single sample is the source of the 23 T cell receptor beta chains below, sequenced in a study of CD8+CD57+ T cells in acquired aplastic anemia. Genomic DNA was employed as the template in profiling TCR beta VDJ and CDR3. TCRdb used MiXCR to reprocess the reads, holding one entry per CDR3 protein. The sample has around 200,000 distinct CDR3 sequences, around three fifths seen once. Previously, flow cytometry had revealed CD8+CD57+ cell expansion in the patients chosen for sequencing. The sample was sorted CD4+, CD8+, or CD8+CD57+ T cells (not recorded which) from PBMCs. The receptor set was obtained from a human donor with aplastic anemia.

The V gene is TRBV12-3 or TRBV12-4, the J gene TRBJ2-7; 16 nucleotides align to TRBD2. This CDR3 has 18 amino acids. The V segment lost 4 bases and the J segment 3 bases; nucleotides outside the gene matches: 9. Here the CDR3 DNA reads TGTGCCAGCAGTTCGGGACTAGCGGGGGGGTTTTTCTTCTACGAGCAGTACTTC. It specifies CASSSGLAGGFFFYEQYF.

This clonotype was seen only a few times. The chain links TRBV25-1 to TRBJ2-5; D is undetermined. Looked up from germline, CDR1 is MGHDK and CDR2 is SYGVNS. This CDR3 comprises 13 residues. V lost 2 bases, J lost 5 bases, and 9 bases lay in between. The CDR3 loop reads CASSEPVVETQYF. The CDR3 DNA follows: TGTGCCAGCAGTGAACCAGTCGTTGAGACCCAGTACTTC.

The sample holds a few counts of this clonotype. The gene calls are TRBV29-1 and TRBJ2-5; 7 nucleotides match TRBD1. The CDR3 consists of 14 residues. Germline V gene sequence: CDR1 SQVTM, CDR2 ANQGSEA. V was clipped by 4 bases and J by 4 bases; unmatched bases: 9. In nucleotides, the CDR3 is TGCAGCGTTGGGCAGACAGGGACGTCAGAGACCCAGTACTTC. Translated: CSVGQTGTSETQYF.

This clonotype was counted between two and nine times. The chain combines TRBV24-1 with TRBJ2-3, with a weak D call TRBD2 (5 bases). The CDR3 has 14 residues. V gave up 3 bases and J gave up 6 bases, with 12 bases separating them. CDR1 is KGHDR and CDR2 is SFDVKD in the germline V gene. CDR3 coding DNA: TGTGCCACCAGTGATCCTCGGACTTCTGATACGCAGTATTTT. Translation gives CATSDPRTSDTQYF.

This clonotype was picked up a small number of times. The gene calls are TRBV20-1 and TRBJ1-1; D remains unclear. The length of the CDR3 is 13 residues. The V gene lost 5 bases and the J gene lost 0 bases, with 10 bases spanning the gap. Per the germline V gene, CDR1 is DFQATT and CDR2 is SNEGSKA (reference sequence). The CDR3 DNA is TGCAGTGCTGGTCGAGGGATGAACACTGAAGCTTTCTTT. It is translated as CSAGRGMNTEAFF.

This chain uses TRBV19 with TRBJ1-4, with a tentative D call TRBD1 (5 bases). CDR3 length: 19 residues. CDR1 and CDR2 from the germline V gene are LNHDA and SQIVND (reference sequence). V lost 0 bases, J lost 0 bases, and 17 bases lay in between. Written as DNA, the CDR3 is TGTGCCAGTAGTATAGATCTATTTGGCAGGGTGGCAACTAATGAAAAACTGTTTTTT. It encodes CASSIDLFGRVATNEKLFF.

V gene TRBV7-6 combines with J gene TRBJ2-7; TRBD1 or TRBD2 may be the D gene (5 bases each). The CDR3 covers 14 residues. CDR1 is SGHVS, CDR2 FNYEAQ, per germline. The V end was cut by 3 bases, the J end by 3 bases, with 12 bases between. DNA for the CDR3: TGTGCCAGCAGCTTTCGCCTGGGGGACTACGAGCAGTACTTC. Translation gives CASSFRLGDYEQYF.

The chain links TRBV2 to TRBJ1-6; 9 positions match TRBD1. The CDR3 loop spans 15 amino acids. Germline V gene sequence: CDR1 SNHLY, CDR2 FYNNEI. The V and J ends lost 2 bases and 7 bases, in that order; junction bases with no gene match: 3. The CDR3 loop reads CASSETGGENSPLHF. The CDR3 DNA reads as TGTGCCAGCAGTGAAACAGGGGGCGAAAATTCACCCCTCCACTTT.

The chain is built from TRBV24-1 and TRBJ2-2; tentatively, D is TRBD1 or TRBD2 (5 bases each). Per the germline V gene, CDR1 is KGHDR and CDR2 is SFDVKD. The CDR3 spans 20 residues. Between the trimmed V and J ends, which lost 0 bases and 0 bases, there was a span of 19 bases. The CDR3 sequence: CATSDLGVPGTGANTGELFF. For the CDR3, the DNA is TGTGCCACCAGTGATTTGGGAGTGCCAGGGACCGGAGCGAACACCGGGGAGCTGTTTTTT.

This clonotype was seen more than once but under ten times. This chain uses TRBV5-1 with TRBJ1-6, with D possibly being TRBD1 (6 bases). The CDR3 totals 13 residues. Germline assignment: CDR1 SGHRS and CDR2 YFSETQ. V gave up 2 bases and J gave up 10 bases, with 10 bases separating them. CDR3 coding DNA: TGCGCCAGCAGCTTTAGGGGGAACTCACCCCTCCACTTT. This gives the protein CASSFRGNSPLHF. The complete variable domain, with remaining parts taken from reference TRBV5-1 and TRBJ1-6, reads KAGVTQTPRYLIKTRGQQVTLSCSPISGHRSVSWYQQTPGQGLQFLFEYFSETQRNKGNFPGRFSGRQFSNSRSEMNVSTLELGDSALYLCASSFRGNSPLHFGNGTRLTVT.

This chain joins TRBV25-1 and TRBJ1-6; D gene unclear. The CDR3 consists of 15 residues. V was trimmed by 3 bases and J by 0 bases, leaving 6 bases between them. Germline V gene data show CDR1 as MGHDK and CDR2 as SYGVNS. Here the CDR3 reads CASSEQGSYNSPLHF. The CDR3 coding sequence is TGTGCCAGCAGTGAGCAAGGCTCCTATAATTCACCCCTCCACTTT.

The genes are TRBV7-3 and TRBJ2-7; 7 nucleotides match TRBD2. Germline V CDR1 and CDR2: SGHTA, FQGTGA. Trimming cost V 2 bases and J 3 bases; bases outside gene matches: 7. This CDR3 has 15 amino acids. In nucleotides, the CDR3 is TGTGCCAGCAGCTTATTTCCCACTAGCGACTACGAGCAGTACTTC. It specifies CASSLFPTSDYEQYF.

The chain employs TRBV20-1 and TRBJ2-1, with 8 bases fitting TRBD2. V was pared by 6 bases and J by 4 bases, with 8 bases of the junction left unmatched. Germline assignment: CDR1 DFQATT and CDR2 SNEGSKA (reference sequence). CDR3 length equals 14 residues. CDR3 nucleotide sequence: TGCAGTGCCTCGCGGGCTAGCGGGTACAATGAGCAGTTCTTC. This codes for CSASRASGYNEQFF.

The CDR3 protein is CASSLGWGEVEQYF. In DNA form, the CDR3 reads TGTGCCAGCAGTTTGGGGTGGGGTGAAGTCGAGCAGTACTTC. This chain links TRBV27 with TRBJ2-7, with D unresolved. From germline, CDR1 is MNHEY and CDR2 SMNVEV (reference sequence). The CDR3 is 14 residues long. With 3 bases removed from V and 6 bases from J, the gap between germline ends came to 15 bases.

This chain links TRBV20-1 with TRBJ2-1; D perhaps matches TRBD2 (6 bases). Germline CDR1 and CDR2: DFQATT and SNEGSKA (reference sequence). V was trimmed by 1 base and J by 0 bases, leaving 10 bases between them. The CDR3 covers 15 residues. CDR3 sequence (DNA): TGCAGTGCTAGAGTAGCGGAGTACTCCTACAATGAGCAGTTCTTC. Translated, it gives CSARVAEYSYNEQFF.

This chain uses TRBV25-1 with TRBJ2-1; D may be TRBD2 (6 bases). The CDR3 has 15 amino acids. Germline loops: CDR1 MGHDK, CDR2 SYGVNS. Trimming cost V 4 bases and J 4 bases, with 14 bases left between them. The CDR3 DNA reads TGTGCCAGCAGTGCTAGCGCCCTTGGGTACAATGAGCAGTTCTTC. Amino acids: CASSASALGYNEQFF.

The chain recombines TRBV10-3 with TRBJ2-3; possible D gene TRBD1, 6 bases. Germline CDR1 is ENHRY and CDR2 is SYGVKD. This CDR3 spans 14 amino acids. Trimming removed 3 bases at V and 2 bases at J, with 9 bases between. The CDR3 DNA is TGTGCCATCAGTGATAAGGGGGTCACAGATACGCAGTATTTT. Its protein product is CAISDKGVTDTQYF.

The rearrangement joins TRBV24-1 to TRBJ2-3; D remains ambiguous. The CDR3 loop spans 15 amino acids. The germline V and J ends were trimmed by 2 bases and 0 bases, with 8 bases remaining between them. Germline V gene data show CDR1 as KGHDR and CDR2 as SFDVKD. The CDR3 DNA follows: TGTGCCACCAGTGATTACGTGATGAGCACAGATACGCAGTATTTT. Translated: CATSDYVMSTDTQYF.

In this sample, this clonotype turned up a few times. The V and J genes are TRBV5-6 and TRBJ1-6, with D uncertain. V was pared by 5 bases and J by 9 bases, with 18 bases between. This CDR3 contains 15 residues. CDR1 and CDR2 from the germline V gene are SGHDT and YYEEEE. CDR3 amino acids: CASRSDPEGSSPLHF. CDR3 coding DNA: TGTGCCAGCAGGTCTGACCCCGAGGGATCTTCACCCCTCCACTTT. The whole variable domain, filled in from reference TRBV5-6 and TRBJ1-6, reads DAGVTQSPTHLIKTRGQQVTLRCSPKSGHDTVSWYQQALGQGPQFIFQYYEEEERQRGNFPDRFSGHQFPNYSSELNVNALLLGDSALYLCASRSDPEGSSPLHFGNGTRLTVT.

The chain employs TRBV10-2 and TRBJ2-7, with D maybe TRBD1 (5 bases). CDR1 and CDR2 (germline): WSHSY, SAAADI. With 2 bases removed from V and 7 bases from J, the gap between germline ends came to 9 bases. The CDR3 length is 12 residues. The CDR3 here is CASSEGAREQYF. CDR3 DNA sequence: TGCGCCAGCAGTGAGGGGGCTCGGGAGCAGTACTTC.

This rearrangement joins TRBV7-9 to TRBJ2-1; tentative D call: TRBD1 (5 bases). The CDR3 contains 13 residues. From germline, CDR1 is SEHNR and CDR2 FQNEAQ (reference sequence). V shed 8 bases and J shed 0 bases, with 8 bases lying between them. CDR3 protein: CASLDNSYNEQFF. CDR3 in DNA: TGTGCCAGCCTGGACAACTCCTACAATGAGCAGTTCTTC. The variable domain in full, with the rest retrieved from reference TRBV7-9 and TRBJ2-1, is DTGVSQNPRHKITKRGQNVTFRCDPISEHNRLYWYRQTLGQGPEFLTYFQNEAQLEKSRLLSDRFSAERPKGSFSTLEIQRTEQGDSAMYLCASLDNSYNEQFFGPGTRLTVL.

The rearrangement links TRBV15 to TRBJ2-7; D ambiguous. The end of the DNA is better explained by TRBJ2-5, so the J call may be wrong. The CDR3 covers 12 residues. Germline V gives CDR1 LNHNV, CDR2 YYDKDF (reference sequence). The CDR3 region has the DNA TGTGCCACCAGCAGAGGTGGGGAGACCCAGTACTTC. Translated, it gives CATSRGGETQYF.

The chain is built from TRBV5-6 and TRBJ2-7, with 9 positions matching TRBD1. Unmatched junction bases numbered 5, after V lost 2 bases and J lost 5 bases. The CDR3 length is 14 residues. CDR1 SGHDT and CDR2 YYEEEE come from the germline V gene. DNA for the CDR3: TGTGCCAGCAGCTTTGGGGACAGGGAGGACGAGCAGTACTTC. This gives the protein CASSFGDREDEQYF.